The TCR beta chain under discussion was sequenced for a study of cytomegalovirus exposure and HLA in healthy donors. Study results and caveats: There were three CMV-associated chains whose specificity for CMV antigens was confirmed in vitro.

The PCR employed 60 Vbeta primers together with 13 Jbeta primers. Repertoires were generated with immunoSEQ multiplex PCR, while TCRdb's copy carries only in-frame clones and drops some. The sample has some 120,000 clones; under 90% are singletons. This CDR3 is built from 16 residues. CDR1 and CDR2 from the germline V gene are KGHSH and LQKENI. The V gene lost 1 base and the J gene lost 0 bases, with 12 bases spanning the gap. With respect to this clone: Its antigen is unknown.

The chain recombines TRBV18 with TRBJ1-2; no reliable D call. The source is a woman in her thirties or forties in good health and CMV-seropositive. The sample taken for sequencing was PBMCs. The CDR3 DNA reads as TGTGCCAGCTCACCACTCTCTTCGGGAGCTAACTATGGCTACACCTTC. Translated: CASSPLSSGANYGYTF. Supplemented by reference TRBV18 and TRBJ1-2, the full variable domain reads NAGVMQNPRHLVRRRGQEARLRCSPMKGHSHVYWYRQLPEEGLKFMVYLQKENIIDESGMPKERFSAEFPKEGPSILRIQQVVRGDSAAYFCASSPLSSGANYGYTFGSGTRLTVV.